These T cell receptor beta chains were read from a single sample in a study of brain T cells in children with intractable seizures. This table comes from immunoSEQ multiplex PCR, and its TCRdb copy is limited to in-frame clones, with some not included. The sample has 60,000 to 65,000 clones; roughly 95% are singletons. The material sequenced was peripheral blood, taken at surgery. These TCRs come from a boy younger than two with focal cortical dysplasia and intractable seizures. CDR3s include the opening cysteine and the closing phenylalanine or tryptophan. Fields, in order: D gene, V gene, J gene, CDR3 DNA, CDR3 protein. A D gene is named only where the DNA matches it firmly.

d_call: .; v_call: TRBV28; j_call: TRBJ2-1; cdr3_nt: TGTGCCAGCAGTTTGGTAACAGGGCGGTACAATGAGCAGTTCTTC; cdr3_aa: CASSLVTGRYNEQFF
d_call: .; v_call: TRBV7-8; j_call: TRBJ1-5; cdr3_nt: TGTGCCAGCAGCGGGGGCGGTAATCAGCCCCAGCATTTT; cdr3_aa: CASSGGGNQPQHF
d_call: .; v_call: TRBV19; j_call: TRBJ1-1; cdr3_nt: TGTGCCAGTAGCGAGACACTACCTTTCTTT; cdr3_aa: CASSETLPFF
d_call: .; v_call: TRBV19; j_call: TRBJ2-7; cdr3_nt: TGTGCCAGTAGTATAGATCCGCAGGCCGGCTTCGGCACTACCGAGCAGTACTTC; cdr3_aa: CASSIDPQAGFGTTEQYF
d_call: .; v_call: TRBV11-2; j_call: TRBJ2-1; cdr3_nt: TGTGCCAGCAGCGATGAACCGGGACTTATACAGTTCTTC; cdr3_aa: CASSDEPGLIQFF
d_call: .; v_call: TRBV28; j_call: TRBJ2-6; cdr3_nt: TGTGCCAGCAGTTTAGACACTGGGGCCAACGTCCTGACTTTC; cdr3_aa: CASSLDTGANVLTF
d_call: .; v_call: TRBV5-6; j_call: TRBJ2-3; cdr3_nt: TGTGCCAGCAGCTTTGAGCCAGGCACAGATACGCAGTATTTT; cdr3_aa: CASSFEPGTDTQYF
d_call: TRBD1; v_call: TRBV7-9; j_call: TRBJ2-7; cdr3_nt: TGTGCCAGCAGCTTTACAGGGGTTAAATACTTC; cdr3_aa: CASSFTGVKYF
d_call: .; v_call: TRBV19; j_call: TRBJ1-6; cdr3_nt: TGTGCCAGTAGTCTTTCGGGAGGGCGTGAGGCCCTCCACTTT; cdr3_aa: CASSLSGGREALHF
d_call: TRBD1; v_call: TRBV5-1; j_call: TRBJ2-2; cdr3_nt: TGCGCCAGCAGCCCTGGACAGGGCCCTTTTGTAACCAGGGAGCTGTTTTTT; cdr3_aa: CASSPGQGPFVTRELFF
d_call: TRBD2; v_call: TRBV2; j_call: TRBJ2-7; cdr3_nt: TGTGCCAGCAGTGAAGCGCGGGCTAGCGGGAGGATACACGAGCAGTACTTC; cdr3_aa: CASSEARASGRIHEQYF
d_call: .; v_call: TRBV10-3; j_call: TRBJ2-1; cdr3_nt: TGTGCCATCAGTCGGCGGGTGAGCTCCTACAATGAGCAGTTCTTC; cdr3_aa: CAISRRVSSYNEQFF
d_call: .; v_call: TRBV6-5; j_call: TRBJ1-1; cdr3_nt: TGTGCCTTGGGGGCGGTGAACACTGAAGCTTTCTTT; cdr3_aa: CALGAVNTEAFF
d_call: .; v_call: TRBV4-2; j_call: TRBJ1-2; cdr3_nt: TGTGCCAGCAGCTCTCGACAGGTCTATGGCTACACCTTC; cdr3_aa: CASSSRQVYGYTF
d_call: .; v_call: TRBV25-1; j_call: TRBJ1-4; cdr3_nt: TGTGCCAGCAGTGAATTAGAGGGGAAACTGTTTTTT; cdr3_aa: CASSELEGKLFF
d_call: TRBD1; v_call: TRBV7-2; j_call: TRBJ1-2; cdr3_nt: TGTGCCAGCAGCCCAGACAGGGGCTATGGCTACACCTTC; cdr3_aa: CASSPDRGYGYTF
d_call: TRBD1; v_call: TRBV7-8; j_call: TRBJ1-5; cdr3_nt: TGTGCCAGCAGCTTAGGGAGGACAGGGATGGGCAATCAGCCCCAGCATTTT; cdr3_aa: CASSLGRTGMGNQPQHF
d_call: .; v_call: TRBV4-1; j_call: TRBJ1-1; cdr3_nt: TGCGCCAGCAGCCAAAGCGGGGATCCTGAAGCTTTCTTT; cdr3_aa: CASSQSGDPEAFF
d_call: TRBD1; v_call: TRBV10-3; j_call: TRBJ1-4; cdr3_nt: TGTGCCACCCGGACAGGGGGTGCAACTAATGAAAAACTGTTTTTT; cdr3_aa: CATRTGGATNEKLFF
d_call: .; v_call: TRBV4-1; j_call: TRBJ2-2; cdr3_nt: TGCGCCAGCAGCCCCCTGGCGAACGGCGCCGGGGAGCTGTTTTTT; cdr3_aa: CASSPLANGAGELFF
d_call: .; v_call: TRBV4-3; j_call: TRBJ2-6; cdr3_nt: TGCGCCAGCAGCCAATCAGGGTTTGGGGCCAACGTCCTGACTTTC; cdr3_aa: CASSQSGFGANVLTF
d_call: TRBD1; v_call: TRBV7-8; j_call: TRBJ2-5; cdr3_nt: TGTGCCAGCAGCTTAGCTCCAGGGGGCTTGGAGACCCAGTACTTC; cdr3_aa: CASSLAPGGLETQYF
d_call: .; v_call: TRBV2; j_call: TRBJ1-1; cdr3_nt: TGTGCCAGCAAGGGGCTGAACACTGAAGCTTTCTTT; cdr3_aa: CASKGLNTEAFF
d_call: TRBD1; v_call: TRBV19; j_call: TRBJ1-2; cdr3_nt: TGTGCCAGTAGTCTAGGGATACCGGGACAGGGACGCCCTAACTATGGCTACACCTTC; cdr3_aa: CASSLGIPGQGRPNYGYTF
d_call: TRBD1; v_call: TRBV23-1; j_call: TRBJ2-7; cdr3_nt: TGCGCCAGCAGCATCCAAGCCGGGACAGGCTCCTACGAGCAGTACTTC; cdr3_aa: CASSIQAGTGSYEQYF